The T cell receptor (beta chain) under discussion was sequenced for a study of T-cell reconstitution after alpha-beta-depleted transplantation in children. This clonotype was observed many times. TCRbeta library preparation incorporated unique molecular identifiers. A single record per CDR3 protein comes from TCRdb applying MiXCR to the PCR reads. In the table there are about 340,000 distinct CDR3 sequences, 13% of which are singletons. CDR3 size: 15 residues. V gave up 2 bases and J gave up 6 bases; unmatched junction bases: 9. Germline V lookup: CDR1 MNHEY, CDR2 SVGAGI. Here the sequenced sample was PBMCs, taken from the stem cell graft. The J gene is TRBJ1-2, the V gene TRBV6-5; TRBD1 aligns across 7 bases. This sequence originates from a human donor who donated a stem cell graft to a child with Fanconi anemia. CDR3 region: CASSYPNRGANGYTF. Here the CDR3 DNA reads TGTGCCAGCAGTTACCCCAACAGGGGAGCGAATGGCTACACCTTC.